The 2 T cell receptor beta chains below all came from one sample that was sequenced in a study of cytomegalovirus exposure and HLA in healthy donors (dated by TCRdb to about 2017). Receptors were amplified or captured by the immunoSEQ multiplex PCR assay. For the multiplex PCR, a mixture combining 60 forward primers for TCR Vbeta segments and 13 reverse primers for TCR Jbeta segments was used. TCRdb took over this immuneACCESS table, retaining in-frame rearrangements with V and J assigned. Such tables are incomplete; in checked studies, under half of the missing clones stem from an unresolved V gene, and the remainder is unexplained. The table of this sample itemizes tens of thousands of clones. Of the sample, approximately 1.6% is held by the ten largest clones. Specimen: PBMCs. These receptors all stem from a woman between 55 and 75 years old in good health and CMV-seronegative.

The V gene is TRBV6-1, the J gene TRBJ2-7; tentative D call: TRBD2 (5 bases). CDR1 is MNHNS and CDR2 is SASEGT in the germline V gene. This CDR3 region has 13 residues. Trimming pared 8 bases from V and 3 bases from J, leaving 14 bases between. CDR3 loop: CASGLPGIYEQYF. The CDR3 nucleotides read TGTGCCAGCGGACTTCCTGGGATCTACGAGCAGTACTTC.

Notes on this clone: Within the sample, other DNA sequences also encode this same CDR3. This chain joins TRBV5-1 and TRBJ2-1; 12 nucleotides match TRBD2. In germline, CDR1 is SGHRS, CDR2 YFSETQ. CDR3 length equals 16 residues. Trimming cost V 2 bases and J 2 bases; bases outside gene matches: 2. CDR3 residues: CASSFGLAGPYNEQFF. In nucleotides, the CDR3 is TGCGCCAGCAGCTTCGGACTAGCGGGACCCTACAATGAGCAGTTCTTC.